Shown below are 11 T cell receptor beta chains from a single sample sequenced in a study of blood T cells in healthy people across ages. A second PCR of roughly 6 to 12 cycles used a sample-barcoded 5' primer and a J-beta primer mix. TCRdb recomputed calls from the 5' RACE reads with MiXCR, one row per CDR3 protein. The repertoire has approximately 760,000 distinct CDR3 sequences, approximately 25% of them found once; the top ten carry more than 8.5%. These same records also appear under a second study, on T cells of mothers and their children.

Material for sequencing was blood. The receptor set was obtained from a boy between 10 and 17 years old in good health.

About this clonotype: At one boundary the junction diverges from the germline segment, which might be a read error. The V call is TRBV20-1, the J call TRBJ2-5; TRBD1 matches at 9 bases. This CDR3 is built from 15 residues. CDR1 and CDR2 (germline): DFQATT, SNEGSKA (reference sequence). In DNA form, the CDR3 reads TGCAGTGCGGCAGACAGGGGGGCAAACCAAGAGACACAGTACTTC. This encodes CSAADRGANQETQYF.

J is TRBJ2-5 and V is TRBV12-3 or TRBV12-4; D ambiguous. The CDR3 length is 15 residues. The V end was cut by 6 bases, the J end by 3 bases, with 17 bases between. CDR3 region: CASRPGVSSEETQYF. The DNA of the CDR3 is TGTGCCAGCAGGCCCGGTGTGAGCAGTGAAGAGACCCAGTACTTC.

This chain connects TRBV7-9 to TRBJ2-5, with D hard to call. Deletions cut 3 bases from V and 0 bases from J, with 11 bases between. CDR3 length: 15 residues. Looked up from germline, CDR1 is SEHNR and CDR2 is FQNEAQ (reference sequence). The CDR3 DNA reads TGTGCCAGCAGCTTTTATGGTTCGTACCAAGAGACCCAGTACTTC. It yields the protein CASSFYGSYQETQYF.

With regard to this clonotype: Since a much larger clone is just one base distant, this may be a read error. This sequence joins TRBV7-3 and TRBJ1-4, with 7 bases that match TRBD1. V was pared by 8 bases and J by 3 bases, with 3 bases of the junction left unmatched. Germline V gene lookup returns CDR1 SGHTA and CDR2 FQGTGA. This CDR3 is 13 amino acids long. The CDR3 DNA follows: TGTGCCAGCGGCCAGGGGGCTAATGAAAAACTGTTTTTT. This translates into CASGQGANEKLFF.

This clonotype was counted between two and nine times. The gene calls are TRBV20-1 and TRBJ2-1; 7 nucleotides agree with TRBD2. J gave up 4 bases and V 6 bases, and 6 bases lay outside the gene matches. The CDR3 has 13 amino acids. CDR1 is DFQATT and CDR2 is SNEGSKA in the germline V gene (reference sequence). This CDR3 is CSAGASGYNEQFF. CDR3 in DNA: TGCAGTGCCGGGGCTAGCGGATACAATGAGCAGTTCTTC.

This clonotype was counted between two and nine times. This sequence joins TRBV4-2 and TRBJ2-7, with D perhaps TRBD1 (5 bases). V lost 1 base and J lost 1, with 8 bases in between. The CDR3 runs 14 residues. CDR1 LGHNA and CDR2 YNFKEQ come from the germline V gene. CDR3: CASSQAYRSYEQYF. DNA of the CDR3: TGTGCCAGCAGCCAAGCGTACAGGTCCTACGAGCAGTACTTC.

This rearrangement joins TRBV11-1 to TRBJ2-5; 7 bases match TRBD1. Unmatched junction bases numbered 7, after V lost 4 bases and J lost 2 bases. Germline V CDR1 and CDR2: SGHAT, FQDESV (reference sequence). CDR3 length: 15 amino acids. CDR3 coding DNA: TGTGCCAGCAGCTCCCGGGACAGATCTCAAGAGACCCAGTACTTC. Its protein product is CASSSRDRSQETQYF.

This clonotype showed up just a few times. One end of the junction is discordant with germline, which a read error may explain. V is TRBV5-1 and J is TRBJ1-1; D might be TRBD1 (5 bases). The CDR3 contains 19 residues. In germline, CDR1 is SGHRS, CDR2 YFSETQ. CDR3: CASSLELGARGTPNTGAFF. Here the CDR3 DNA reads TGCGCCAGCAGCTTGGAGTTAGGGGCACGCGGCACTCCGAACACTGGAGCTTTCTTT. The full variable domain, rest sourced from reference TRBV5-1 and TRBJ1-1, is KAGVTQTPRYLIKTRGQQVTLSCSPISGHRSVSWYQQTPGQGLQFLFEYFSETQRNKGNFPGRFSGRQFSNSRSEMNVSTLELGDSALYLCASSLELGARGTPNTGAFFGQGTRLTVV.

The table lists this clonotype with a few counts. The chain couples TRBV4-2 to TRBJ2-5; D perhaps matches TRBD1 (5 bases). Germline V gives CDR1 LGHNA, CDR2 YNFKEQ. The germline V and J ends were trimmed by 3 bases and 4 bases, with 12 bases remaining between them. The CDR3 is made up of 14 amino acids. CDR3 nucleotides: TGTGCCAGCAGCCAGGACAAAATAGGAGAGACCCAGTACTTC. It is translated as CASSQDKIGETQYF.

The chain employs TRBV28 and TRBJ2-3; D gene uncertain. This CDR3 contains 15 residues. Per germline, CDR1 MDHEN and CDR2 SYDVKM. V dropped 5 bases and J dropped 7 bases, with 19 bases sitting between them. The CDR3 reads CASSPPGGLANTQYF. The CDR3 DNA reads as TGTGCCAGCAGTCCCCCGGGCGGTCTGGCGAATACGCAGTATTTT.

This clonotype was seen only a few times. This chain connects TRBV5-1 to TRBJ2-1; either TRBD1 or TRBD2 may fit D (5 bases each). Germline V CDR1 and CDR2: SGHRS, YFSETQ. The CDR3 runs to 14 residues. The ends were cut back, 4 bases at V and 4 bases at J, with 12 bases in the middle. The CDR3 reads CASSVRDGYNEQFF. Written as DNA, the CDR3 is TGCGCCAGCAGCGTCCGGGACGGATACAATGAGCAGTTCTTC. The whole variable domain, filled in from reference TRBV5-1 and TRBJ2-1, reads KAGVTQTPRYLIKTRGQQVTLSCSPISGHRSVSWYQQTPGQGLQFLFEYFSETQRNKGNFPGRFSGRQFSNSRSEMNVSTLELGDSALYLCASSVRDGYNEQFFGPGTRLTVL.